Following are 5 T cell receptor beta chains from one sample sequenced in a study of immune cell composition in non-small cell lung cancer. The normal lung sample lay at least 3 cm, and maximally far, from the tumour. Sequenced by immunoSEQ multiplex PCR; TCRdb stores in-frame clones only, minus some. The table includes about 2,400 clones, approximately 77% detected once. The sample was non-adjacent lung tissue. The receptors stem from a human donor with non-small cell lung cancer.

The gene calls are TRBV7-9 and TRBJ2-7, with D possibly being TRBD1 (6 bases). Between the trimmed V and J ends, which lost 5 bases and 3 bases, there was a span of 11 bases. Germline assignment: CDR1 SEHNR and CDR2 FQNEAQ (reference sequence). This CDR3 contains 13 residues. This chain's CDR3 is CASSRDTNYEQYF. CDR3 bases: TGTGCCAGCAGCCGGGACACCAACTACGAGCAGTACTTC.

The chain links TRBV30 to TRBJ1-6; the match to TRBD1 covers 11 bases. CDR1 is GTSNPN, CDR2 SVGIG, per germline (reference sequence). Trimming at V came to 1 base and at J to 10 bases, leaving 9 bases not matched to a gene. CDR3 size: 16 residues. CDR3 loop: CAWSALPGQGGSPLHF. The CDR3 DNA reads as TGTGCCTGGAGTGCCCTTCCGGGACAGGGGGGATCACCCCTCCACTTT.

CDR3 nucleotides: TGTGCCAGAACAACCAGGGACAGTTGCAATAATGAAAAACTGTTTTTT. Translating gives CARTTRDSCNNEKLFF. This chain links TRBV19 with TRBJ1-4; 7 bases match TRBD1. Unmatched junction bases numbered 14, after V lost 9 bases and J lost 4 bases. The CDR3 spans 16 residues. From germline, CDR1 is LNHDA and CDR2 SQIVND (reference sequence).

The chain is built from TRBV11-2 and TRBJ2-7; TRBD2 agrees at 7 bases. The CDR3 loop spans 15 amino acids. CDR1 is SGHAT and CDR2 is FQNNGV in the germline V gene. Trimming removed 7 bases from V and 0 bases from J; junction bases left unmatched: 9. CDR3 sequence: CASTNKERGSYEQYF. In nucleotides, the CDR3 is TGTGCCAGCACCAACAAGGAGCGGGGCTCCTACGAGCAGTACTTC.

CDR3 sequence (DNA): TGCGCCAGCAGTCAATCGAAGGGCGAGGGAAGCCGAGCCAAAAACATTCAGTACTTC. Its protein product is CASSQSKGEGSRAKNIQYF. The chain carries TRBV23-1 and TRBJ2-4, with D possibly being TRBD2 (5 bases). TRBV23-1 is known as an ORF, though its function is uncertain. The V and J ends lost 0 bases and 0 bases respectively, with 18 bases between them. This CDR3 is built from 19 residues.